This TCR beta chain was sequenced during a study of beta chain features in type 1 diabetes. This clone was found a few times. Its antigen is not identified. Points from the study as a whole: In type 1 diabetes patients, VDJ junctions had fewer insertions; deletions at these junctions were more frequent. Within each of all four CD4+ subsets, Type 1 diabetes patients had TCRB CDR3s that were moderately but significantly shorter.

Expressed TCRB transcripts got sequenced, as all isolated RNA was reverse transcribed. Assay: immunoSEQ multiplex PCR; the TCRdb copy retains only in-frame clones and omits some. Of 640,000 or so clones in the sample, around an eighth are singletons; the top ten hold 0.02% to 0.025%. Sequenced input: naive CD4+ T cells from blood. This TCR was sampled from a man aged 18 to 35 with type 1 diabetes.

For the CDR3, the DNA is TGTGCCAGCAGTTACGCCGCTGACCCCAGCTACGAGCAGTACTTC. The encoded protein is CASSYAADPSYEQYF. The chain joins TRBV6-5 to TRBJ2-7, with D unresolved. The CDR3 loop spans 15 amino acids. Trimming cost V 2 bases and J 3 bases, with 14 bases left between them. Germline CDR1 reads MNHEY; CDR2 reads SVGAGI.